This TCR beta chain was obtained from a study of cytomegalovirus exposure and HLA in healthy donors. At the level of the study: Drawn from HLA-typed donors, 80 million to 100 million unique TCRs were held in an early data release.

General study results and limits: Earlier findings revealed that most TCR beta V segments proved productive either about 87% or about 30% of the time.

For this clone: The antigen remains unidentified.

Primers included in the PCR were 60 Vbeta and 13 Jbeta primers. Method: immunoSEQ multiplex PCR; TCRdb's copy keeps in-frame clones and lacks some. Of some 48,000 clones in the sample, 80% were seen once. CDR3 size: 15 residues. Germline trimming cut 7 bases from V and 4 bases from J; bases unmatched to any gene: 9. CDR1 and CDR2 from the germline V gene are GTSNPN and SVGIG (reference sequence). The chain employs TRBV30 and TRBJ1-6; 8 bases fit TRBD1. Sequencing was performed on PBMCs. The TCR sequence derives from a man aged 25 to 40 in good health and CMV-seropositive. The CDR3 DNA reads as TGTGCCTTGAATGACAGGGGAAGATATAATTCACCCCTCCACTTT. Translation gives CALNDRGRYNSPLHF. Drawing the rest from reference TRBV30 and TRBJ1-6, the complete variable domain is SQTIHQWPATLVQPVGSPLSLECTVEGTSNPNLYWYRQAAGRGLQLLFYSVGIGQISSEVPQNLSASRPQDRQFILSSKKLLLSDSGFYLCALNDRGRYNSPLHFGNGTRLTVT.